This T cell receptor (beta chain) was recovered during a study of T cells in Graves' hyperthyroidism and ophthalmopathy. Points from the study as a whole: Ophthalmopathy cases were set apart from stable hyperthyroidism by a 13 V-J model.

This clonotype was picked up many times. No antigen is known for it. Amplified TCR beta CDR3 regions came from RNA transcripts. HTBI primers were the set used in a first-round RT-PCR of the TCR CDR3. One entry per CDR3 protein results from TCRdb running MiXCR on the multiplex PCR reads. The data contain hundreds of thousands of distinct CDR3 sequences, about 14% of them singletons. Germline assignment: CDR1 SGHAT and CDR2 FQNNGV. This CDR3 is built from 13 residues. The V end lost 5 bases, the J end lost 6 bases, and 14 bases lay between the germline ends. This receptor was obtained from a woman under 30 with Graves' hyperthyroidism. Sequencing used blood. The chain recombines TRBV11-2 with TRBJ2-7; D call uncertain. The CDR3 region is CASSPVHSLEQYF. In DNA, the CDR3 is TGTGCCAGCAGCCCCGTTCATAGTCTCGAGCAGTACTTC.